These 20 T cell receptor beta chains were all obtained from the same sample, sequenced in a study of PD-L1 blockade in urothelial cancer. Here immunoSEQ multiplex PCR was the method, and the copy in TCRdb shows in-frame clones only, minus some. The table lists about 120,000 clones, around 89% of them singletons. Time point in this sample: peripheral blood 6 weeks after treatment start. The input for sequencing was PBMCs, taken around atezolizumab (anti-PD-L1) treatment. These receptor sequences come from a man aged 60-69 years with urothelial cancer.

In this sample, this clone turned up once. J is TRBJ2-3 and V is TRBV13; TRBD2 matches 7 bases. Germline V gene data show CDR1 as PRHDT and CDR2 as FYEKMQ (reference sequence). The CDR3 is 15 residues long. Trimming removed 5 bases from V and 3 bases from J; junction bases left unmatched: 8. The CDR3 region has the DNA TGTGCCAGCAGCACGCTAGCGGACAAAACAGATACGCAGTATTTT. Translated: CASSTLADKTDTQYF.

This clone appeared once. In DNA, the CDR3 is TGTGCCAGCACCCGGACTAGCGGGAGGGATGAGCAGTTCTTC. This encodes CASTRTSGRDEQFF. The chain couples TRBV6-1 to TRBJ2-1; 15 bases match TRBD2. Germline-derived CDR1 and CDR2 are MNHNS and SASEGT. The V and J ends lost 7 bases and 8 bases, in that order; junction bases with no gene match: 3. The length of the CDR3 is 14 residues.

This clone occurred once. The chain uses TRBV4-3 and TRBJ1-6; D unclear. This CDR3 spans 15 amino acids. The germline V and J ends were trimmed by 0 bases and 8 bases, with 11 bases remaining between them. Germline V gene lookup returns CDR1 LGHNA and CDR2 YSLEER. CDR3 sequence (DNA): TGCGCCAGCAGCCAAGATCCAGGAAGCTATTCACCCCTCCACTTT. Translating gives CASSQDPGSYSPLHF.

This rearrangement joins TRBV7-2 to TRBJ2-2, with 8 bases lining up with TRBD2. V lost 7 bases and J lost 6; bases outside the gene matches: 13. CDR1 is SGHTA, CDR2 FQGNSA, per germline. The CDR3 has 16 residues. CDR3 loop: CASTLWTSNLPGELFF. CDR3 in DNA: TGTGCCAGCACTTTGTGGACTAGCAATCTCCCCGGGGAGCTGTTTTTT. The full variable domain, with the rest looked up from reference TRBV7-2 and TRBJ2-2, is GAGVSQSPSNKVTEKGKDVELRCDPISGHTALYWYRQSLGQGLEFLIYFQGNSAPDKSGLPSDRFSAERTGGSVSTLTIQRTQQEDSAVYLCASTLWTSNLPGELFFGEGSRLTVL.

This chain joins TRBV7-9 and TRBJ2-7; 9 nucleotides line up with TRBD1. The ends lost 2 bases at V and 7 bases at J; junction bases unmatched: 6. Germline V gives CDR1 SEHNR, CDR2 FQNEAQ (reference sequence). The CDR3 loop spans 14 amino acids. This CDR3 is CASSLQQGAGEQYF. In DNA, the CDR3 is TGTGCCAGCAGCTTACAACAGGGGGCTGGAGAGCAGTACTTC.

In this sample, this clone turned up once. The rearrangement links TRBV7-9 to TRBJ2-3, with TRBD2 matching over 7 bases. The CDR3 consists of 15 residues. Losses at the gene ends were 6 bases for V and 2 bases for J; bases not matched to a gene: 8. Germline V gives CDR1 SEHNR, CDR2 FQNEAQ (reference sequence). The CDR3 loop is CASRPNLADTDTQYF. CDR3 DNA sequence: TGTGCCAGCAGACCTAATCTAGCGGACACAGATACGCAGTATTTT.

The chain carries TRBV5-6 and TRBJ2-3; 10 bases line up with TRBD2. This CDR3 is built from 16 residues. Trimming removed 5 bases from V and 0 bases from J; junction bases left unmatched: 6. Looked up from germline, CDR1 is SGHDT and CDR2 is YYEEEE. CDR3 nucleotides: TGTGCCAGCAGTCTCGAGCGGGGGGGCAGCACAGATACGCAGTATTTT. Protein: CASSLERGGSTDTQYF.

CDR3 DNA: TGTGCCAGCAGCGTCGGGACTAGCGGGAGAAAAGGAGAGACCCAGTACTTC. Translated: CASSVGTSGRKGETQYF. The chain couples TRBV9 to TRBJ2-5; TRBD2 agrees at 14 bases. The CDR3 is made up of 17 amino acids. Germline assignment: CDR1 SGDLS and CDR2 YYNGEE. J lost 4 bases, V lost 2 bases, and 7 bases had no gene match. The variable domain in full, completed from reference TRBV9 and TRBJ2-5, reads DSGVTQTPKHLITATGQRVTLRCSPRSGDLSVYWYQQSLDQGLQFLIQYYNGEERAKGNILERFSAQQFPDLHSELNLSSLELGDSALYFCASSVGTSGRKGETQYFGPGTRLLVL.

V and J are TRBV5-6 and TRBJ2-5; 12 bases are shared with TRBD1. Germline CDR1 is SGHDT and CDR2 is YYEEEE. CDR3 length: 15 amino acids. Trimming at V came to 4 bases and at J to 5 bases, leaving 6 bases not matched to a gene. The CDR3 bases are TGTGCCAGCAGCCGGGACAGGGGGCGCCGTGAGACCCAGTACTTC. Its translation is CASSRDRGRRETQYF.

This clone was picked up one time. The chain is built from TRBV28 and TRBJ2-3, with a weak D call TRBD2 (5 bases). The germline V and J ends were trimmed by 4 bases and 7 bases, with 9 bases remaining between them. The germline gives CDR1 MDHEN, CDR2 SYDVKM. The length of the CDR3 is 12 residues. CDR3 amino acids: CASSSGMHTQYF. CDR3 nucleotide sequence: TGTGCCAGCAGTTCGGGGATGCATACGCAGTATTTT.

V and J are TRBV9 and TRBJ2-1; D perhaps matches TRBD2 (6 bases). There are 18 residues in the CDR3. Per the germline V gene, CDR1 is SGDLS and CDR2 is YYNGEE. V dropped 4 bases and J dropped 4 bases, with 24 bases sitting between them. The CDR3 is CASSPKTPLAGTYNEQFF. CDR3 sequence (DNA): TGTGCCAGCAGCCCCAAAACCCCGCTAGCCGGGACTTACAATGAGCAGTTCTTC.

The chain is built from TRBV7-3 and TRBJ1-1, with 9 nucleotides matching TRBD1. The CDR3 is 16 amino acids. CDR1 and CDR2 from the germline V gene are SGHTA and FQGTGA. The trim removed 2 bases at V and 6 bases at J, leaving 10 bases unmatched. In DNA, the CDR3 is TGTGCCAGCAGCTTACGGGGCGGGACAGGGACGGCTGAAGCTTTCTTT. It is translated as CASSLRGGTGTAEAFF.

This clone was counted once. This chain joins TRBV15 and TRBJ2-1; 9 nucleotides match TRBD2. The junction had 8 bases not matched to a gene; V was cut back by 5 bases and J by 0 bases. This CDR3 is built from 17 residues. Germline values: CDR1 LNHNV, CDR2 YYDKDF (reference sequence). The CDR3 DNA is TGTGCCACCAGCGGGGGGGCGGGGGGGATCTCCTACAATGAGCAGTTCTTC. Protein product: CATSGGAGGISYNEQFF.

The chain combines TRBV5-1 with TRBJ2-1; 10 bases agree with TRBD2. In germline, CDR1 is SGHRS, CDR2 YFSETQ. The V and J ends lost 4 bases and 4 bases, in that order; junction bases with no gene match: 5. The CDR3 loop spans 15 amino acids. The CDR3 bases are TGCGCCAGCAGCAGTAGCGGGAGGACTTACAATGAGCAGTTCTTC. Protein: CASSSSGRTYNEQFF.

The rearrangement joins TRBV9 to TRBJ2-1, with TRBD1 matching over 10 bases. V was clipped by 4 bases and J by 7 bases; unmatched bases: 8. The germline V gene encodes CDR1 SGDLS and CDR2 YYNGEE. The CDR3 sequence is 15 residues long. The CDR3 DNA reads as TGTGCCAGCAGCTATTCGGGGACAGGGGTTAATGAGCAGTTCTTC. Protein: CASSYSGTGVNEQFF.

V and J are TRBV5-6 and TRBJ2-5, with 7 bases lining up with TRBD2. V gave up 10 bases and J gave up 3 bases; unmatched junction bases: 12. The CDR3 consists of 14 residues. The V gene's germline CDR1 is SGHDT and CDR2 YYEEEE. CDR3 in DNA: TGTGCCTCCAGACCGGGTCTAGCGGAAGAGACCCAGTACTTC. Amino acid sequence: CASRPGLAEETQYF.

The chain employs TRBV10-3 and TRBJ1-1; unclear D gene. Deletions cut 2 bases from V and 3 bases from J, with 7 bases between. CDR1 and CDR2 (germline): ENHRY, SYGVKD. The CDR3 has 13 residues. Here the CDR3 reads CAISERADTEAFF. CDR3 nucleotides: TGTGCCATCAGTGAGCGAGCCGACACTGAAGCTTTCTTT.

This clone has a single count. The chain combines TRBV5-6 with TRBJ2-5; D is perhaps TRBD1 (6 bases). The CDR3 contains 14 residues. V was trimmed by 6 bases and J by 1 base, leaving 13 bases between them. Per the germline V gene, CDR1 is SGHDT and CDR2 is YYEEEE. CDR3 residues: CASTPLGGQETQYF. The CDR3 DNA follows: TGTGCCAGCACCCCTTTAGGGGGCCAAGAGACCCAGTACTTC.

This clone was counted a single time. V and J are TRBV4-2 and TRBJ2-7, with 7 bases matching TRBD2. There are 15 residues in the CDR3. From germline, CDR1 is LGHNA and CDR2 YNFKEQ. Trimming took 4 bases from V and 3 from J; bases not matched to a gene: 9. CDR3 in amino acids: CASSPSWGGFYEQYF. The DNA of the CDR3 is TGTGCCAGCAGCCCGTCCTGGGGGGGATTCTACGAGCAGTACTTC.

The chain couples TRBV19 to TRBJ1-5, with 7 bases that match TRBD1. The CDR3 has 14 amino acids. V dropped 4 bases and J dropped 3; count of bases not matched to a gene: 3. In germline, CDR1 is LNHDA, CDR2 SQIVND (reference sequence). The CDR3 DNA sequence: TGTGCCAGTAGTAGGGGACAGTACAATCAGCCCCAGCATTTT. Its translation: CASSRGQYNQPQHF.